The 9 T cell receptor beta chains below all came from one sample that was sequenced in a study of cytomegalovirus exposure and HLA in healthy donors. The protocol was immunoSEQ multiplex PCR, while the TCRdb copy is restricted to in-frame clones and leaves out a portion. Of about 160,000 clones in the sample, 85% were seen once. Source material: PBMCs. Every receptor here comes from a man aged 25 to 45 in good health and CMV-seropositive.

This chain connects TRBV5-8 to TRBJ1-4; D may be TRBD1 (6 bases). This CDR3 has 18 residues. Germline CDR1 reads SGHTS; CDR2 reads YDEGEE. The V end lost 2 bases, the J end lost 3 bases, and 20 bases lay between the germline ends. In nucleotides, the CDR3 is TGTGCCAGCAGCTTTCTACAGGGAAGGGGCGCACCTAATGAAAAACTGTTTTTT. Residues: CASSFLQGRGAPNEKLFF.

For the CDR3, the DNA is TGCGCCAGCAGCCTAGCGGGGTCCTACGAGCAGTACTTC. Its protein is CASSLAGSYEQYF. The genes are TRBV5-1 and TRBJ2-7; TRBD2 aligns across 9 bases. The CDR3 is made up of 13 amino acids. Germline V gene data show CDR1 as SGHRS and CDR2 as YFSETQ. V lost 4 bases, J lost 1 base, and 0 bases stayed unmatched.

This chain uses TRBV7-2 with TRBJ2-4; 7 nucleotides match TRBD2. CDR3 size: 17 residues. Germline-derived CDR1 and CDR2 are SGHTA and FQGNSA. The trim removed 1 base at V and 3 bases at J, leaving 9 bases unmatched. The DNA of the CDR3 is TGTGCCAGCAGCTTAGTCGGGACGGGGGAGGGCAAAAACATTCAGTACTTC. Translated: CASSLVGTGEGKNIQYF.

J is TRBJ2-7 and V is TRBV5-1; D possibly corresponds to TRBD1 (7 bases). This CDR3 comprises 15 residues. Germline V lookup: CDR1 SGHRS, CDR2 YFSETQ. V was shortened by 0 bases and J by 4 bases, with 14 bases between the two germline ends. The CDR3 spells CASSLAGRGVYEQYF. CDR3 DNA: TGCGCCAGCAGCTTGGCGGGCAGGGGGGTATACGAGCAGTACTTC.

This chain uses TRBV7-9 with TRBJ2-7, with TRBD2 identical over 8 bases. V lost 6 bases and J lost 0; bases outside the gene matches: 13. Germline-derived CDR1 and CDR2 are SEHNR and FQNEAQ (reference sequence). The CDR3 covers 17 residues. CDR3 sequence: CASRPSAGGPSSYEQYF. CDR3 nucleotide sequence: TGTGCCAGCAGGCCGTCCGCGGGGGGCCCCAGCTCCTACGAGCAGTACTTC.

J is TRBJ1-6 and V is TRBV7-2; TRBD1 might be the D (6 bases). This CDR3 is built from 16 residues. V gave up 1 base and J gave up 5 bases, with 12 bases separating them. Germline V CDR1 and CDR2: SGHTA, FQGNSA. The CDR3 nucleotides are TGTGCCAGCAGCTTAGGGCGGACAGTCAATAATTCACCCCTCCACTTT. Its translation: CASSLGRTVNNSPLHF.

This rearrangement joins TRBV6-5 to TRBJ1-1, with 9 bases lining up with TRBD1. Germline trimming cut 2 bases from V and 6 bases from J; bases unmatched to any gene: 1. CDR3 size: 13 residues. CDR1 is MNHEY and CDR2 is SVGAGI in the germline V gene. The CDR3 is CASSYRDRAEAFF. DNA of the CDR3: TGTGCCAGCAGTTACAGGGACAGGGCTGAAGCTTTCTTT.

This clone was counted once. CDR3 in amino acids: CSVFGQGGSEKLFF. The CDR3 region has the DNA TGCAGCGTTTTCGGACAGGGCGGGAGTGAAAAACTGTTTTTT. The V call is TRBV29-1, the J call TRBJ1-4; 8 bases agree with TRBD1. Germline CDR1 and CDR2: SQVTM and ANQGSEA. This CDR3 spans 14 amino acids. Unmatched junction bases numbered 9, after V lost 5 bases and J lost 7 bases.

Points on this clone: No DNA is shown, since the ends of the CDR3 on it are uncertain; the CDR3 is the one TCRdb lists. The chain combines TRBV21-1 with TRBJ2-3; TRBD1 was called by the table and not checked on the DNA. TRBV21-1 is reported as a pseudogene. The CDR3 comprises 16 residues, both ends counted. CDR3 amino acids: CASSNPWAGGTDTQYF.